The next 13 T cell receptor beta chains were all read from a single sample in a study of cytomegalovirus exposure and HLA in healthy donors (dated by TCRdb to 2016 to 2017). Library generation was performed with the immunoSEQ multiplex PCR assay. The clones in this table, taken by TCRdb from immuneACCESS, are in-frame only. Not every clone is retained; where verified, under half of the shortfall comes from an unresolved V gene, and the cause of the rest is unknown. Counted in this sample were 70,000 to 80,000 clones; approximately 93% of them appeared once. The top ten clonotypes cover 2.5% to 3.5% of the sample. Sequencing was performed on PBMCs. Receptors were obtained from a woman aged 18-30 years in good health and CMV-seropositive.

The chain uses TRBV28 and TRBJ1-1; TRBD1 agrees at 9 bases. The ends lost 6 bases at V and 1 base at J; junction bases unmatched: 12. The CDR3 covers 17 residues. Germline V lookup: CDR1 MDHEN, CDR2 SYDVKM. This chain's CDR3 is CASSPPGQGIWNTEAFF. CDR3 sequence (DNA): TGTGCCAGCAGCCCGCCGGGACAGGGTATTTGGAACACTGAAGCTTTCTTT.

This rearrangement joins TRBV2 to TRBJ1-5; possible D gene TRBD1, 5 bases. Trimming pared 1 base from V and 9 bases from J, leaving 13 bases between. This CDR3 spans 14 amino acids. The V gene's germline CDR1 is SNHLY and CDR2 FYNNEI. For the CDR3, the DNA is TGTGCCAGCAGTGAAGTTGGGGGGGACGCGCCCCAGCATTTT. Translated, it gives CASSEVGGDAPQHF.

The V and J genes are TRBV7-3 and TRBJ2-3; 11 bases agree with TRBD1. CDR1 is SGHTA, CDR2 FQGTGA, per germline. This CDR3 contains 15 residues. V trimming: 4 bases; J trimming: 5 bases; junction bases outside the gene matches: 5. DNA of the CDR3: TGTGCCAGCAGCTCGCCGGACAGGGGGCAAGATACGCAGTATTTT. Translated, it gives CASSSPDRGQDTQYF.

The rearrangement links TRBV11-2 to TRBJ1-6; TRBD1 matches 9 bases. The CDR3 sequence is 16 residues long. Germline V gene data show CDR1 as SGHAT and CDR2 as FQNNGV. V trimming: 5 bases; J trimming: 7 bases; junction bases outside the gene matches: 9. The CDR3 spells CASSRTGELSNSPLHF. In nucleotides, the CDR3 is TGTGCCAGCAGCCGGACAGGGGAATTGTCGAATTCACCCCTCCACTTT.

This chain connects TRBV19 to TRBJ1-1, with D unclear. The CDR3 covers 14 residues. CDR1 is LNHDA and CDR2 is SQIVND in the germline V gene (reference sequence). The V gene lost 10 bases and the J gene lost 4 bases, with 19 bases spanning the gap. This chain's CDR3 is CATDPEISGTEAFF. The DNA for the CDR3 is TGTGCCACCGACCCAGAGATCTCAGGCACTGAAGCTTTCTTT.

The J gene is TRBJ1-1, the V gene TRBV30; no clear D gene. The CDR3 has 12 residues. Germline CDR1 reads GTSNPN; CDR2 reads SVGIG (reference sequence). Trimming cost V 2 bases and J 6 bases, with 10 bases left between them. The CDR3 DNA is TGTGCCTGGAGTACGGGAGTCGCTGAAGCTTTCTTT. Translation gives CAWSTGVAEAFF.

This chain links TRBV11-2 with TRBJ2-5, with TRBD1 as a possible D gene (6 bases). The length of the CDR3 is 13 residues. The germline V gene encodes CDR1 SGHAT and CDR2 FQNNGV. Trimming stripped 6 bases from V and 9 bases from J, with 17 bases between. CDR3 in DNA: TGTGCCAGCAGAACAGGGCCCGGTTCGCCCCAGTACTTC. Translating gives CASRTGPGSPQYF. Complete variable domain (other parts from reference TRBV11-2 and TRBJ2-5): EAGVAQSPRYKIIEKRQSVAFWCNPISGHATLYWYQQILGQGPKLLIQFQNNGVVDDSQLPKDRFSAERLKGVDSTLKIQPAKLEDSAVYLCASRTGPGSPQYFGPGTRLLVL.

This clone was counted once. This chain joins TRBV5-5 and TRBJ1-5; 8 bases align to TRBD1. CDR3 length: 14 residues. Per germline, CDR1 SGHKS and CDR2 YYEKEE (reference sequence). V gave up 4 bases and J gave up 3 bases; unmatched junction bases: 3. The CDR3, as DNA: TGTGCCAGCAGCCCGGGACAGGACAATCAGCCCCAGCATTTT. Encoded protein: CASSPGQDNQPQHF.

The J gene is TRBJ2-3, the V gene TRBV2; D might be TRBD2 (6 bases). The CDR3 contains 13 residues. Trimming took off 7 bases at V and 4 bases at J, with 12 bases between the two ends. Per the germline V gene, CDR1 is SNHLY and CDR2 is FYNNEI. CDR3 sequence: CASTGDHADTQYF. The CDR3 DNA reads TGTGCCAGCACGGGGGACCACGCAGATACGCAGTATTTT.

The V call is TRBV4-2, the J call TRBJ2-5; 7 bases fit TRBD2. V shed 1 base and J 3 bases; nucleotides not matched to a gene: 8. This CDR3 region has 16 residues. In germline, CDR1 is LGHNA, CDR2 YNFKEQ. The CDR3 loop is CASSQAPGRAEETQYF. The CDR3 bases are TGTGCCAGCAGCCAAGCACCGGGGAGGGCCGAAGAGACCCAGTACTTC.

This chain joins TRBV7-3 and TRBJ2-7; tentative D call: TRBD2 (6 bases). The germline V gene has CDR1 SGHTA and CDR2 FQGTGA. Trimming took 2 bases from V and 2 from J, leaving 7 bases between them. The CDR3 length is 13 residues. DNA for the CDR3: TGTGCCAGCAGCTTATCGGGAGCCTACGAGCAGTACTTC. As protein: CASSLSGAYEQYF.

The chain joins TRBV28 to TRBJ2-7, with 12 bases that match TRBD1. The germline CDR1 and CDR2 sequences are MDHEN and SYDVKM. V shed 4 bases and J 7 bases; nucleotides not matched to a gene: 8. The CDR3 is made up of 15 amino acids. In DNA form, the CDR3 reads TGTGCCAGCAGTTCCCCCGGGACAGGGGGCCGAGAGCAGTACTTC. It translates to CASSSPGTGGREQYF.

V is TRBV7-2 and J is TRBJ2-5; perhaps TRBD2 as D (6 bases). The CDR3 consists of 15 residues. Germline assignment: CDR1 SGHTA and CDR2 FQGNSA. The V and J ends lost 3 bases and 5 bases respectively, with 16 bases between them. Here the CDR3 reads CASSFSGRPRETQYF. DNA for the CDR3: TGTGCCAGCAGCTTCAGCGGGCGTCCTAGGGAGACCCAGTACTTC.